One and the same sample provided the 15 T cell receptor beta chains below, sequenced in a study of shared clonotypes between healthy human individuals. Libraries were prepared by immunoSEQ multiplex PCR; TCRdb keeps only in-frame clonotypes and omits some of them. Altogether 980,000 or so clones are present, over 75% being singletons, with the ten largest covering around 1.5%. The sample taken for sequencing was memory CD4+ T cells sorted from blood. Sample subset: CD45RA-negative fraction. The receptors originated from a man younger than 30 in good health.

The chain has TRBV18 and TRBJ1-1; 9 positions agree with TRBD1. Germline V gives CDR1 KGHSH, CDR2 LQKENI. This CDR3 contains 14 residues. V was pared by 1 base and J by 7 bases, with 4 bases of the junction left unmatched. In nucleotides, the CDR3 is TGTGCCAGCTCACCACTGGGACAGGGACTTGAAGCTTTCTTT. Protein: CASSPLGQGLEAFF.

A few counts support this clone. This chain connects TRBV11-2 to TRBJ2-7; D gene ambiguous. The CDR3 contains 14 residues. Germline CDR1 SGHAT, CDR2 FQNNGV. V lost 1 base and J 6 bases, leaving 13 bases between the germline ends. The CDR3 nucleotides are TGTGCCAGCAGCTTAGCTTCGGCCATCGGCGAGCAGTACTTC. Its protein is CASSLASAIGEQYF. Using reference TRBV11-2 and TRBJ2-7 for the parts outside the CDR3, the full variable domain is EAGVAQSPRYKIIEKRQSVAFWCNPISGHATLYWYQQILGQGPKLLIQFQNNGVVDDSQLPKDRFSAERLKGVDSTLKIQPAKLEDSAVYLCASSLASAIGEQYFGPGTRLTVT.

The V and J genes are TRBV11-2 and TRBJ2-7; the match to TRBD1 covers 7 bases. Losses at the gene ends were 5 bases for V and 5 bases for J; bases not matched to a gene: 12. CDR1 is SGHAT, CDR2 FQNNGV, per germline. This CDR3 is built from 15 residues. The CDR3 spells CASSLTGKEGNEQYF. The CDR3 DNA reads TGTGCCAGCAGCCTGACAGGGAAAGAGGGGAACGAGCAGTACTTC.

To note about this clone: The junction departs from germline at one end; a sequencing error may be responsible. The chain carries TRBV2 and TRBJ1-1, with TRBD1 identical over 8 bases. Germline loops: CDR1 SNHLY, CDR2 FYNNEI. The CDR3 has 13 amino acids. The CDR3 region has the DNA TGTGCCACTCGCGGACAGGGAAACACCGAAGCTTTCTTT. Its translation: CATRGQGNTEAFF.

V usage is TRBV1 and J usage is TRBJ2-7; the table's D call, TRBD1, has no DNA check behind it. TRBV1 is a known pseudogene. The CDR3 has 15 amino acids. CDR3 DNA sequence: TGCACCAGCAGCCAGCGTGGGACAGGGGGCTACGAGCAGTACTTC. This sequence encodes CTSSQRGTGGYEQYF.

The chain is built from TRBV7-2 and TRBJ1-3; D ambiguous. V lost 1 base and J 14 bases, leaving 15 bases between the germline ends. The CDR3 totals 13 residues. Germline V lookup: CDR1 SGHTA, CDR2 FQGNSA. Written as DNA, the CDR3 is TGTGCCAGCAGCTTAGGGATGAGCGGGTCTTTATATTTT. This gives the protein CASSLGMSGSLYF. The variable domain in full, completed from reference TRBV7-2 and TRBJ1-3, reads GAGVSQSPSNKVTEKGKDVELRCDPISGHTALYWYRQSLGQGLEFLIYFQGNSAPDKSGLPSDRFSAERTGGSVSTLTIQRTQQEDSAVYLCASSLGMSGSLYFGEGSWLTVV.

The table lists this clone with a few counts. The genes are TRBV30 and TRBJ2-1, with TRBD2 matching over 14 bases. The CDR3 totals 15 residues. V was pared by 3 bases and J by 8 bases, with 6 bases of the junction left unmatched. Germline V lookup: CDR1 GTSNPN, CDR2 SVGIG (reference sequence). CDR3 amino acids: CAWSAGLAGADEQFF. The CDR3 coding sequence is TGTGCCTGGAGCGCGGGACTAGCGGGAGCTGATGAGCAGTTCTTC.

Comment on this clone: Other DNA sequences in the same sample also yield this CDR3. This sequence joins TRBV5-1 and TRBJ2-5; D gene uncertain. V lost 0 bases and J 3 bases, leaving 6 bases between the germline ends. The CDR3 length is 13 residues. Per germline, CDR1 SGHRS and CDR2 YFSETQ. The chain's CDR3 is CASSLDVEETQYF. For the CDR3, the DNA is TGCGCCAGCAGCTTGGACGTGGAAGAGACCCAGTACTTC.

This sequence joins TRBV5-1 and TRBJ2-3; TRBD1 agrees at 8 bases. The trim removed 0 bases at V and 5 bases at J, leaving 2 bases unmatched. Looked up from germline, CDR1 is SGHRS and CDR2 is YFSETQ. The CDR3 consists of 14 residues. This CDR3 reads CASSLAGGVDTQYF. The DNA for the CDR3 is TGCGCCAGCAGCTTGGCAGGGGGCGTAGATACGCAGTATTTT.

In DNA, the CDR3 is TGTGCCAGCTGGACTAGCGGGGGGTACACAGATACGCAGTATTTT. As protein: CASWTSGGYTDTQYF. V is TRBV28 and J is TRBJ2-3, with 14 nucleotides matching TRBD2. This CDR3 region has 15 residues. J gave up 2 bases and V 8 bases, and 3 bases lay outside the gene matches. Germline lookup yields CDR1 MDHEN and CDR2 SYDVKM.

The chain recombines TRBV2 with TRBJ1-2; 7 nucleotides align to TRBD1. CDR1 and CDR2 from the germline V gene are SNHLY and FYNNEI. With V trimmed by 5 bases and J by 0 bases, 6 bases remained unmatched. This CDR3 comprises 15 residues. For the CDR3, the DNA is TGTGCCAGCAGTAGACAGGGTACAGCTAACTATGGCTACACCTTC. It specifies CASSRQGTANYGYTF.

The V gene is TRBV6-6, the J gene TRBJ2-7; 10 bases match TRBD1. Looked up from germline, CDR1 is MNHNY and CDR2 is SVGAGI (reference sequence). CDR3 length: 14 amino acids. V lost 6 bases and J lost 7; bases outside the gene matches: 9. CDR3 sequence (DNA): TGTGCCAGCAGCCCGGGACAGGGGCTGAGGGAGCAGTACTTC. Its protein is CASSPGQGLREQYF.

The rearrangement links TRBV7-9 to TRBJ1-1; 10 positions agree with TRBD1. The J segment lost 4 bases and the V segment lost 5 bases, leaving 4 bases of the junction unmatched. The germline gives CDR1 SEHNR, CDR2 FQNEAQ (reference sequence). This CDR3 has 14 amino acids. In DNA form, the CDR3 reads TGTGCCAGCAGCCCGAGACAGGGGGCCACTGAAGCTTTCTTT. Its protein product is CASSPRQGATEAFF.

V is TRBV7-9 and J is TRBJ2-7; the match to TRBD2 covers 10 bases. The CDR3 spans 18 residues. V lost 5 bases to trimming and J lost 0 bases; unmatched junction nucleotides: 13. Per the germline V gene, CDR1 is SEHNR and CDR2 is FQNEAQ (reference sequence). CDR3 region: CASSHREGLAGGSYEQYF. The CDR3 nucleotides read TGTGCCAGCAGCCATAGAGAAGGGTTAGCGGGAGGCTCCTACGAGCAGTACTTC.

This sequence joins TRBV30 and TRBJ2-7; D possibly corresponds to TRBD1 (5 bases). V dropped 0 bases and J dropped 6 bases, with 9 bases sitting between them. Germline-derived CDR1 and CDR2 are GTSNPN and SVGIG (reference sequence). CDR3 length: 12 residues. CDR3 in amino acids: CAWSVSGFEQYF. The DNA for the CDR3 is TGTGCCTGGAGTGTGTCAGGGTTCGAGCAGTACTTC.